A single sample gave rise to the 18 T cell receptor beta chains below, sequenced in a study of blood T cell repertoires in COVID-19. This table comes from immunoSEQ multiplex PCR, and its TCRdb copy is limited to in-frame clones, with some not included. Of over 250,000 clones listed, over 75% are singletons. The sequenced sample was PBMCs or T cells enriched from blood (not recorded which). These receptors were taken from a woman in her twenties or thirties who had recovered from COVID-19.

Concerning this clone: Different DNA sequences within this sample yield the same CDR3. The rearrangement uses TRBV27 and TRBJ1-6; D unclear. The CDR3 is 14 residues long. Germline CDR1 MNHEY, CDR2 SMNVEV (reference sequence). Trimming cost V 6 bases and J 0 bases, with 6 bases left between them. DNA for the CDR3: TGTGCCAGCAGCCTTAGCTCCTATAATTCACCCCTCCACTTT. Its protein is CASSLSSYNSPLHF.

The chain recombines TRBV3-1 (or the pseudogene TRBV3-2) with TRBJ2-1; 16 nucleotides line up with TRBD2. The CDR3 loop spans 13 amino acids. Trimming removed 4 bases from V and 15 bases from J; junction bases left unmatched: 3. Germline loops: CDR1 LGHDT, CDR2 YNNKEL (reference sequence). The CDR3 bases are TGTGCCAGCAGCCCGGGACTAGCGGGGGGGCTGTTCTTC. It codes for CASSPGLAGGLFF.

In its sample, this clone was seen once. The chain recombines TRBV5-6 with TRBJ2-3, with a tentative D call TRBD1 (6 bases). Trimming took 4 bases from V and 8 from J, leaving 26 bases between them. Looked up from germline, CDR1 is SGHDT and CDR2 is YYEEEE. The CDR3 is 17 amino acids. CDR3 region: CASSPLPGQTIEGTQYF. As DNA, the CDR3 is TGTGCCAGCAGCCCCTTACCTGGACAGACTATAGAGGGTACGCAGTATTTT.

The chain joins TRBV7-9 to TRBJ2-2, with 7 bases that match TRBD1. This CDR3 has 15 amino acids. Germline CDR1 SEHNR, CDR2 FQNEAQ (reference sequence). Trimming removed 6 bases from V and 1 base from J; junction bases left unmatched: 5. The CDR3 loop is CASRWNRGNTGELFF. The CDR3 bases are TGTGCCAGCAGATGGAACAGGGGGAACACCGGGGAGCTGTTTTTT.

This clone has only one observation. The J gene is TRBJ1-1, the V gene TRBV5-5, with D possibly being TRBD1 (6 bases). With 5 bases removed from V and 7 bases from J, the gap between germline ends came to 18 bases. The CDR3 runs 14 residues. Per the germline V gene, CDR1 is SGHKS and CDR2 is YYEKEE (reference sequence). The CDR3 protein is CASSPGRGKNEAFF. CDR3 sequence (DNA): TGTGCCAGCAGTCCCGGCAGGGGTAAGAATGAAGCTTTCTTT.

The gene calls are TRBV7-8 and TRBJ1-2; a possible D gene is TRBD1 (5 bases). This CDR3 has 14 amino acids. V lost 6 bases to trimming and J lost 6 bases, with 17 bases between them. The V gene's germline CDR1 is SGHVS and CDR2 FQNEAQ. This CDR3 reads CASSQSAGRDGYTF. CDR3 nucleotides: TGTGCCAGCAGTCAATCCGCAGGGAGGGATGGCTACACCTTC.

This clone was found once. V is TRBV5-1 and J is TRBJ1-5; D remains unclear. V was clipped by 0 bases and J by 0 bases, with 7 bases between them. CDR3 length: 15 amino acids. CDR1 and CDR2 from the germline V gene are SGHRS and YFSETQ. CDR3 region: CASSLAGNSNQPQHF. CDR3 DNA sequence: TGCGCCAGCAGCTTGGCCGGGAATAGCAATCAGCCCCAGCATTTT.

The gene calls are TRBV10-2 and TRBJ2-5; D not resolved. From germline, CDR1 is WSHSY and CDR2 SAAADI. V was clipped by 3 bases and J by 0 bases, with 5 bases between them. This CDR3 region has 13 residues. The DNA of the CDR3 is TGCGCCAGCAGTGATGCGTACCAAGAGACCCAGTACTTC. Its protein is CASSDAYQETQYF.

The chain combines TRBV20-1 with TRBJ2-3, with D possibly TRBD1 on 5 matching bases. The germline V gene encodes CDR1 DFQATT and CDR2 SNEGSKA (reference sequence). V was cut by 3 bases and J by 5 bases, with 6 bases left in between. This CDR3 spans 11 amino acids. CDR3 loop: CSASQGDTQYF. The CDR3 nucleotides are TGCAGTGCTAGTCAGGGAGATACGCAGTATTTT.

This clone appeared a single time. The J gene is TRBJ1-1, the V gene TRBV9, with D possibly being TRBD1 (5 bases). The CDR3 is 16 amino acids. Trimming shortened V by 0 bases and J by 0 bases, and 12 bases separated the two germline ends. Looked up from germline, CDR1 is SGDLS and CDR2 is YYNGEE. CDR3 DNA sequence: TGTGCCAGCAGCGTAGATCCAGGGCCAATGAACACTGAAGCTTTCTTT. This gives the protein CASSVDPGPMNTEAFF.

The chain employs TRBV6-5 and TRBJ2-2; D is ambiguous. Trimming removed 6 bases at V and 4 bases at J, with 12 bases between. From germline, CDR1 is MNHEY and CDR2 SVGAGI. The CDR3 is made up of 14 amino acids. CDR3 sequence reads: CASRVRLGTGELFF. The CDR3 DNA sequence: TGTGCCAGCAGGGTTCGCCTAGGCACCGGGGAGCTGTTTTTT.

The rearrangement links TRBV5-4 to TRBJ2-5; perhaps TRBD1 as D (5 bases). CDR1 and CDR2 from the germline V gene are SGHNT and YYREEE (reference sequence). The CDR3 is 14 amino acids. The V gene lost 4 bases and the J gene lost 5 bases, with 15 bases spanning the gap. The CDR3 DNA sequence: TGTGCCAGCAGCACAGATCCCAGGGTTGAGACCCAGTACTTC. This translates into CASSTDPRVETQYF.

The rearrangement links TRBV5-1 to TRBJ2-1; no reliable D call. Trimming removed 0 bases at V and 2 bases at J, with 12 bases between. Germline assignment: CDR1 SGHRS and CDR2 YFSETQ. The CDR3 runs to 16 residues. Here the CDR3 reads CASSLGPRGAYNEQFF. The CDR3 DNA is TGCGCCAGCAGCTTGGGCCCTCGCGGCGCCTACAATGAGCAGTTCTTC. Based on the CDR3 plus reference TRBV5-1 and TRBJ2-1, the full variable domain is KAGVTQTPRYLIKTRGQQVTLSCSPISGHRSVSWYQQTPGQGLQFLFEYFSETQRNKGNFPGRFSGRQFSNSRSEMNVSTLELGDSALYLCASSLGPRGAYNEQFFGPGTRLTVL.

This clone came up a few times. The chain is built from TRBV4-1 and TRBJ1-3, with D maybe TRBD1 (6 bases). V lost 5 bases and J lost 0, with 14 bases in between. This CDR3 spans 16 amino acids. The germline V gene encodes CDR1 MGHRA and CDR2 YSYEKL. CDR3 amino acids: CASSRFRGPSGNTIYF. The CDR3 region has the DNA TGCGCCAGCAGCAGATTCAGGGGACCCTCTGGAAACACCATATATTTT.

The chain employs TRBV4-3 and TRBJ1-4; maybe TRBD1 (5 bases). Germline loops: CDR1 LGHNA, CDR2 YSLEER. The ends were cut back, 0 bases at V and 5 bases at J, with 10 bases in the middle. The CDR3 covers 15 residues. CDR3 residues: CASSQDRQTNEKLFF. Here the CDR3 DNA reads TGCGCCAGCAGCCAAGATAGACAGACGAATGAAAAACTGTTTTTT.

This chain links TRBV4-3 with TRBJ2-7; D might be TRBD2 (5 bases). CDR1 is LGHNA and CDR2 is YSLEER in the germline V gene. With 0 bases removed from V and 9 bases from J, the gap between germline ends came to 12 bases. CDR3 length: 13 amino acids. CDR3 nucleotide sequence: TGCGCCAGCAGCCAAGACAAAGGAGGTGTGCAGTACTTC. Translated, it gives CASSQDKGGVQYF.

The chain is built from TRBV13 and TRBJ1-6; 7 nucleotides agree with TRBD1. Trimming cost V 3 bases and J 7 bases; bases outside gene matches: 6. CDR3 size: 15 residues. The germline V gene encodes CDR1 PRHDT and CDR2 FYEKMQ (reference sequence). In nucleotides, the CDR3 is TGTGCCAGCAGCTTCAATGAGGGGGCGAATTCACCCCTCCACTTT. It translates to CASSFNEGANSPLHF.

The genes are TRBV13 and TRBJ2-7, with D possibly TRBD2 on 5 matching bases. V was trimmed by 5 bases and J by 3 bases, leaving 17 bases between them. CDR1 PRHDT and CDR2 FYEKMQ come from the germline V gene (reference sequence). The CDR3 sequence is 15 residues long. CDR3 in DNA: TGTGCCAGCAGCCCCCCACGGGGTGGCCTCTACGAGCAGTACTTC. As protein: CASSPPRGGLYEQYF. Full variable domain (remainder filled in from reference TRBV13 and TRBJ2-7): AAGVIQSPRHLIKEKRETATLKCYPIPRHDTVYWYQQGPGQDPQFLISFYEKMQSDKGSIPDRFSAQQFSDYHSELNMSSLELGDSALYFCASSPPRGGLYEQYFGPGTRLTVT.